This passage covers 18 T cell receptor beta chains from one sample sequenced in a study of PD-L1 blockade in urothelial cancer. Time point denoted: pretreatment peripheral blood. Libraries were prepared by immunoSEQ multiplex PCR; TCRdb keeps only in-frame clonotypes and omits some of them. There are about 47,000 clones in the sample; approximately 80% occur only once, and about a sixth lies in the top ten. The material sequenced was PBMCs, taken around atezolizumab (anti-PD-L1) treatment. These receptors were collected from a man between 60 and 75 years old with urothelial cancer.

In this sample, this clone turned up a few times. The chain links TRBV19 to TRBJ2-7; TRBD1 agrees at 8 bases. This CDR3 has 15 residues. CDR1 is LNHDA and CDR2 is SQIVND in the germline V gene (reference sequence). After removal of 7 bases from V and 2 bases from J, the junction contained 10 bases not matched to a gene. The CDR3 region is CASKPVWGQAYEQYF. In DNA form, the CDR3 reads TGTGCCAGTAAACCAGTCTGGGGACAGGCCTACGAGCAGTACTTC.

The table lists this clone with a few counts. The chain couples TRBV30 to TRBJ1-2; possibly TRBD1 for D (6 bases). V shed 0 bases and J shed 5 bases, with 10 bases lying between them. This CDR3 is built from 13 residues. Germline CDR1 GTSNPN, CDR2 SVGIG (reference sequence). The CDR3 coding sequence is TGTGCCTGGAGTGTACAGGGATCTTATGGCTACACCTTC. Amino acids: CAWSVQGSYGYTF. Full variable domain (rest looked up from reference TRBV30 and TRBJ1-2): SQTIHQWPATLVQPVGSPLSLECTVEGTSNPNLYWYRQAAGRGLQLLFYSVGIGQISSEVPQNLSASRPQDRQFILSSKKLLLSDSGFYLCAWSVQGSYGYTFGSGTRLTVV.

Concerning this clone itself: An end of the junction does not agree with germline; a read error may underlie this. The genes are TRBV6-5 and TRBJ2-1; 11 bases line up with TRBD2. The CDR3 loop spans 16 amino acids. CDR1 and CDR2 (germline): MNHEY, SVGAGI. CDR3 in DNA: TGTGCCAGCAGTCACTCCTTTAGCGGGGGGGCCAATGAGCAGTTCTTC. Protein: CASSHSFSGGANEQFF.

The sample holds one count of this clone. This chain links TRBV29-1 with TRBJ1-3, with TRBD1 matching 8 bases. The CDR3 runs to 14 residues. Trimming took 6 bases from V and 2 from J; bases not matched to a gene: 6. Germline CDR1 reads SQVTM; CDR2 reads ANQGSEA. CDR3 amino acids: CSVGQGITGNTIYF. Here the CDR3 DNA reads TGCAGCGTAGGACAGGGTATTACTGGAAACACCATATATTTT.

This clone was counted between two and nine times. The genes are TRBV10-2 and TRBJ2-1; 8 bases line up with TRBD2. This CDR3 has 14 amino acids. In germline, CDR1 is WSHSY, CDR2 SAAADI. With V trimmed by 5 bases and J by 7 bases, 7 bases remained unmatched. In nucleotides, the CDR3 is TGCGCCAGCAGTACGGGACTAGGCCGGAATGAGCAGTTCTTC. Translating it yields CASSTGLGRNEQFF.

The chain carries TRBV4-3 and TRBJ2-2, with D tentatively TRBD2 (5 bases). V lost 1 base to trimming and J lost 7 bases, with 13 bases between them. The CDR3 loop spans 15 amino acids. Per germline, CDR1 LGHNA and CDR2 YSLEER. CDR3 region: CASSQGEFSGGELFF. The CDR3 DNA reads as TGCGCCAGCAGCCAAGGGGAGTTTTCAGGCGGGGAGCTGTTTTTT.

The J gene is TRBJ1-3, the V gene TRBV4-1; 8 bases line up with TRBD1. The ends lost 4 bases at V and 1 base at J; junction bases unmatched: 3. CDR3 length: 15 amino acids. CDR1 and CDR2 from the germline V gene are MGHRA and YSYEKL. The CDR3 loop reads CASSPWTGSGNTIYF. CDR3 nucleotide sequence: TGCGCCAGCAGCCCTTGGACAGGGTCTGGAAACACCATATATTTT.

This chain connects TRBV7-2 to TRBJ2-7; 7 nucleotides agree with TRBD1. Trimming took 2 bases from V and 3 from J; bases not matched to a gene: 7. The CDR3 has 15 residues. CDR1 and CDR2 (germline): SGHTA, FQGNSA. CDR3 loop: CASSLQQGLGYEQYF. The DNA of the CDR3 is TGTGCCAGCAGCTTACAACAGGGGCTAGGCTACGAGCAGTACTTC.

V gene TRBV21-1 combines with J gene TRBJ1-6; TRBD1 is taken as the D call from the table, unchecked against the DNA. TRBV21-1 is shown as a pseudogene. This CDR3 comprises 18 residues. Written as DNA, the CDR3 is TGTGCCAGCAGCAAAGGAGAGACAGGACCTGAATCAAATTCACCCCTCCACTTT. It is translated as CASSKGETGPESNSPLHF.

V is TRBV14 and J is TRBJ2-2, with D tentatively TRBD1 (5 bases). Trimming cost V 7 bases and J 0 bases, with 12 bases left between them. The CDR3 runs to 15 residues. Germline assignment: CDR1 SGHDN and CDR2 FVKESK. CDR3 in amino acids: CASMQGQTNTGELFF. The CDR3 DNA follows: TGTGCCAGCATGCAGGGTCAAACGAACACCGGGGAGCTGTTTTTT.

This rearrangement joins TRBV6-5 to TRBJ1-2, with D perhaps matching TRBD1 (5 bases). Germline loops: CDR1 MNHEY, CDR2 SVGAGI. V was clipped by 6 bases and J by 5 bases, with 7 bases between them. CDR3 length equals 11 residues. CDR3 loop: CASSPGYGYTF. Here the CDR3 DNA reads TGTGCCAGCAGCCCAGGGTATGGCTACACCTTC.

The chain carries TRBV7-8 and TRBJ2-3; 12 bases agree with TRBD2. This CDR3 region has 21 residues. J was trimmed by 0 bases and V by 5 bases; bases with no gene match: 18. Germline CDR1 reads SGHVS; CDR2 reads FQNEAQ. CDR3 amino acids: CASSTPRLAGDDADSTDTQYF. The CDR3 DNA follows: TGTGCCAGCAGCACTCCCCGACTAGCGGGGGACGATGCCGATAGCACAGATACGCAGTATTTT.

CDR3 protein: CASSTRGSGNTIYF. The CDR3 nucleotides are TGTGCCAGCAGTACCCGGGGCTCTGGAAACACCATATATTTT. The chain links TRBV28 to TRBJ1-3, with no clear D. Trimming pared 5 bases from V and 0 bases from J, leaving 8 bases between. CDR3 length: 14 residues. Per the germline V gene, CDR1 is MDHEN and CDR2 is SYDVKM.

The chain joins TRBV6-6 to TRBJ1-2; perhaps TRBD1 as D (5 bases). V was clipped by 0 bases and J by 6 bases, with 8 bases between them. Germline values: CDR1 MNHNY, CDR2 SVGAGI (reference sequence). This CDR3 is built from 13 residues. CDR3 sequence reads: CASSYSGADGYTF. The DNA of the CDR3 is TGTGCCAGCAGTTACTCAGGGGCGGATGGCTACACCTTC.

The rearrangement joins TRBV7-2 to TRBJ2-5, with TRBD1 identical over 11 bases. V lost 5 bases and J lost 2; bases outside the gene matches: 1. In germline, CDR1 is SGHTA, CDR2 FQGNSA. There are 14 residues in the CDR3. CDR3 nucleotide sequence: TGTGCCAGCAGCCGGGACAGGGGGCAAGAGACCCAGTACTTC. Translation gives CASSRDRGQETQYF.

This chain uses TRBV5-5 with TRBJ1-5; D gene ambiguous. Trimming left V 3 bases short and J 3 bases short, with 13 bases between. Germline V gene lookup returns CDR1 SGHKS and CDR2 YYEKEE (reference sequence). The CDR3 is made up of 15 amino acids. The CDR3 nucleotides are TGTGCCAGCAGCTATGCAGGAACAAACAATCAGCCCCAGCATTTT. It yields the protein CASSYAGTNNQPQHF.

The chain links TRBV5-1 to TRBJ2-2; the match to TRBD1 covers 7 bases. V was clipped by 5 bases and J by 7 bases; unmatched bases: 8. CDR3 length: 14 residues. Per the germline V gene, CDR1 is SGHRS and CDR2 is YFSETQ. CDR3 DNA sequence: TGCGCCAGCAGAATAGGGGGCGATGGCGGGGAGCTGTTTTTT. Translated, it gives CASRIGGDGGELFF.

The rearrangement joins TRBV27 to TRBJ1-2; 9 bases match TRBD1. Germline CDR1 and CDR2: MNHEY and SMNVEV (reference sequence). The CDR3 consists of 14 residues. Unmatched junction bases numbered 9, after V lost 6 bases and J lost 7 bases. The CDR3 sequence: CASSPTGGAGGYTF. For the CDR3, the DNA is TGTGCCAGCAGCCCCACAGGGGGCGCGGGTGGCTACACCTTC.